This is a list of T cell receptor beta chains from one sample in a study of Tregs in tolerant kidney transplant recipients. Clones were sequenced by immunoSEQ multiplex PCR, and TCRdb holds only the in-frame ones, with some missing. The table shows roughly 46,000 clones, with about 90% occurring only once. Sequencing input: Tregs from blood. These receptors were obtained from a human donor in good health. Each CDR3 is given with its conserved first and last residue. D genes are given only for firm matches. A row's size may be missing; if present it is once, few, many or a size class.

j_call	d_call	clone_size	v_call	cdr3_nt	cdr3_aa
TRBJ2-3	NA	NA	TRBV7-9	TGTGCCAGCAGCTTAGGGACCAACTGGGGCACAGATACGCAGTATTTT	CASSLGTNWGTDTQYF
TRBJ1-1	NA	once	TRBV18	TGTGCCAGCTCACCAAGATCCGAGACAGGAAAAACTGAAGCTTTCTTT	CASSPRSETGKTEAFF
TRBJ2-3	TRBD2	NA	TRBV15	TGTGCCACCAGCAGAGGGGGGACTAGTCATTTCACAGATACGCAGTATTTT	CATSRGGTSHFTDTQYF
TRBJ2-1	NA	NA	TRBV29-1	TGCAGCGTTAGGACTGACGATGAGCAGTTCTTC	CSVRTDDEQFF
TRBJ2-7	NA	NA	TRBV19	TGTGCCAGTAGTAGAGAGACCGCACTCTACGAGCAGTACTTC	CASSRETALYEQYF
TRBJ2-1	TRBD1	NA	TRBV6-1	TGTGCCACTGATGACAGGGGATTCTACAATGAGCAGTTCTTC	CATDDRGFYNEQFF
TRBJ1-2	NA	NA	TRBV5-6	TGTGCCAGCAGCTTGGGGGTCAGGGATTATGGCTACACCTTC	CASSLGVRDYGYTF
TRBJ2-7	NA	once	TRBV27	TGTGCCAGCAGTTTATCTCGACAGTACGAGCAGTACTTC	CASSLSRQYEQYF
TRBJ2-3	NA	NA	TRBV7-3	TGTGCCAGCAGCACAGGGTGGGAAGATACGCAGTATTTT	CASSTGWEDTQYF
TRBJ1-3	NA	NA	TRBV11-1	TGTGCCAGCAGCTTCCCGCCGGGACATCCAACCACCATATATTTT	CASSFPPGHPTTIYF
TRBJ2-7	TRBD2	NA	TRBV9	TGTGCCAGCAGCGTAACACCGGGACTAGCCTACGAGCAGTACTTC	CASSVTPGLAYEQYF
TRBJ2-5	NA	NA	TRBV5-6	TGTGCCAGCAGCTTGAGGGAGACCCAGTACTTC	CASSLRETQYF
TRBJ1-2	NA	NA	TRBV19	TGTGCCAGTAGTAGATGGGAGTTCTATGGTTACACCTTC	CASSRWEFYGYTF
TRBJ2-3	TRBD2	NA	TRBV9	TGTGCCAGCAGCGTAGAGGGGCTAGCGGAATATATATCCACAGATACGCAGTATTTT	CASSVEGLAEYISTDTQYF
TRBJ2-7	NA	once	TRBV7-8	TGTGCCAGCAGCTTAGCAAGCGGATACTACTCCTACGAGCAGTACTTC	CASSLASGYYSYEQYF
TRBJ2-5	TRBD2	NA	TRBV19	TGTGCCAGTAGTATAGCGCGAGCGGGAGGTCCCGGGACCCAGTACTTC	CASSIARAGGPGTQYF
TRBJ2-1	NA	NA	TRBV25-1	TGTGCCAGCAGTGAGGGAACGAGGCTTAGCCTCAATGAGCAGTTCTTC	CASSEGTRLSLNEQFF
TRBJ2-7	TRBD2	NA	TRBV15	TGTGCCACCAGCAGATCCAATAAGGGGCTAGCGGGAGGGTACACCTACGAGCAGTACTTC	CATSRSNKGLAGGYTYEQYF
TRBJ1-3	TRBD1	NA	TRBV5-1	TGCGCCAGCAGCTTGGAGGTAGGGGGCGACTCTGGAAACACCATATATTTT	CASSLEVGGDSGNTIYF
TRBJ1-5	NA	NA	TRBV19	TGTGCCAGTAGTATAGCCGGGTCCTCACCTCAGCCCCAGCATTTT	CASSIAGSSPQPQHF
TRBJ1-1	NA	NA	TRBV11-2	TGTGCCAGCAGCCCCCGACAGAGCCCGAACACTGAAGCTTTCTTT	CASSPRQSPNTEAFF
TRBJ2-7	TRBD1	NA	TRBV6-6	TGTGCCAGCAGTAACGCCGGGACAGGGAGGCTTGGGCAGTACTTC	CASSNAGTGRLGQYF
TRBJ2-5	TRBD1	NA	TRBV11-1	TGTGCCAGCAGAATGGGACAGGGAAAAGAGACCCAGTACTTC	CASRMGQGKETQYF
TRBJ1-1	NA	NA	TRBV18	TGTGCCAGCTCACTTGGGAACATGAACACTGAAGCTTTCTTT	CASSLGNMNTEAFF
TRBJ2-5	TRBD2	NA	TRBV7-2	TGTGCCAGCAGCCCGCGGGGGACGAAGACCCAGTACTTC	CASSPRGTKTQYF
TRBJ2-6	NA	NA	TRBV5-1	TGCGCCAGCAGCGTTACGGTGACCGGGGCCAACGTCCTGACTTTT	CASSVTVTGANVLTF
TRBJ2-3	NA	NA	TRBV5-1	TGCGCCAGCAGCCAGAACACAGATACGCAGTATTTT	CASSQNTDTQYF
TRBJ2-7	NA	few	TRBV10-3	TGTGCCATCGGGGTGGGCGAGCAGTACTTC	CAIGVGEQYF
TRBJ1-2	NA	NA	TRBV5-1	TGCGCCAGCAGCCGGGACGGCTATGGCTACACCTTC	CASSRDGYGYTF
TRBJ2-7	TRBD1	NA	TRBV5-3	TGTGCCAGAAGCTTGGGAACCCGGGACAGGGCTTACGAGCAGTACTTC	CARSLGTRDRAYEQYF
TRBJ1-1	NA	NA	TRBV10-3	TGTGCCATCAGTGCACAGGGTCCTGCCACTGAAGCTTTCTTT	CAISAQGPATEAFF
TRBJ2-1	TRBD2	NA	TRBV14	TGTGCCAGCAGCCAACAACGACTAGCAGGCAATGAGCAGTTCTTC	CASSQQRLAGNEQFF
TRBJ2-7	TRBD2	NA	TRBV6-4	TGTGCCAGCAGCCGAGAGGCGGGGGGGTCCTACGAGCAGTACTTC	CASSREAGGSYEQYF
TRBJ2-3	NA	NA	TRBV5-1	TGCGCCAGCAGCTTCACAGATACGCAGTATTTT	CASSFTDTQYF
TRBJ1-3	NA	NA	TRBV27	TGTGCCAGCAGTTTCACCCCGAGACAGCGAGACTCTGGAAACACCATATATTTT	CASSFTPRQRDSGNTIYF
TRBJ2-2	NA	NA	TRBV5-5	TGTGCCAGCAGCTTGGCCGCGGGTTCCACCGGGGAGCTGTTTTTT	CASSLAAGSTGELFF